Listed here are 19 T cell receptor beta chains from one sample, sequenced in a study of T cells after yellow fever vaccination. One entry per CDR3 protein, called by TCRdb with MiXCR from the 5' RACE reads. The sample includes 200,000 to 250,000 distinct CDR3 sequences, 3% to 4% of them seen just once. The material sequenced was CD4+ T cells sorted from PBMCs, taken 10 days after the yellow fever booster vaccination. These receptors all come from a man aged 18 to 30 who received the YFV17D yellow fever vaccine.

On this clonotype itself: The junction differs from germline at one of its ends, possibly a read error. The rearrangement uses TRBV7-2 and TRBJ1-6, with a weak D call TRBD1 (6 bases). CDR1 is SGHTA, CDR2 FQGNSA, per germline. This CDR3 is 14 amino acids long. CDR3 nucleotide sequence: TGTGCCAGCAGGTTAGGGGGGAGTAATTCACCCCTCCACTTT. Amino acids: CASRLGGSNSPLHF.

This clonotype was counted a few times. The genes are TRBV5-5 and TRBJ2-7, with 8 positions matching TRBD1. The CDR3 contains 16 residues. Germline assignment: CDR1 SGHKS and CDR2 YYEKEE (reference sequence). V gave up 4 bases and J gave up 6 bases; unmatched junction bases: 15. CDR3 in amino acids: CASSPTDREPLSEQYV. DNA of the CDR3: TGTGCCAGCAGCCCAACGGACAGGGAACCCTTGAGCGAGCAGTACGTC.

The sample holds many counts of this clonotype. The J gene is TRBJ1-2, the V gene TRBV18; tentatively, D is TRBD1 (5 bases). The CDR3 totals 16 residues. V dropped 2 bases and J dropped 6 bases, with 19 bases sitting between them. Germline V lookup: CDR1 KGHSH, CDR2 LQKENI. The CDR3 spells CASSPLVEGKTNGYTF. CDR3 nucleotide sequence: TGTGCCAGCTCACCATTGGTCGAGGGGAAAACTAATGGCTACACCTTC.

This clonotype was seen ten or more times. J is TRBJ2-1 and V is TRBV20-1; 7 nucleotides align to TRBD1. Germline trimming cut 6 bases from V and 2 bases from J; bases unmatched to any gene: 10. The CDR3 is made up of 15 amino acids. Germline-derived CDR1 and CDR2 are DFQATT and SNEGSKA (reference sequence). CDR3 nucleotide sequence: TGCAGTGCCAAAGACAGGGAAAGGGCCTACAATGAGCAGTTCTTC. Translation: CSAKDRERAYNEQFF.

This clonotype was detected ten times or more. This sequence joins TRBV5-1 and TRBJ1-5; TRBD1 is a possible D gene (5 bases). The V end was cut by 1 base, the J end by 11 bases, with 19 bases between. This CDR3 region has 15 residues. CDR1 and CDR2 (germline): SGHRS, YFSETQ. The CDR3 loop is CASSLRPELGATQHF. CDR3 DNA sequence: TGCGCCAGCAGCTTGCGGCCTGAACTCGGGGCGACCCAGCATTTT.

This clonotype was found many times. The chain uses TRBV10-3 and TRBJ1-1, with a possible D match to TRBD1 (6 bases). The CDR3 consists of 16 residues. V gave up 10 bases and J gave up 1 base, with 22 bases separating them. Germline V gene lookup returns CDR1 ENHRY and CDR2 SYGVKD. CDR3 loop: CATKQGLEQWNTEAFF. CDR3 sequence (DNA): TGTGCCACCAAACAGGGCCTGGAACAGTGGAACACTGAAGCTTTCTTT.

This clonotype was counted many times. V is TRBV5-1 and J is TRBJ2-7; maybe TRBD1 (6 bases). CDR1 and CDR2 from the germline V gene are SGHRS and YFSETQ. There are 15 residues in the CDR3. V was pared by 4 bases and J by 6 bases, with 20 bases between. Here the CDR3 reads CASSLNQGRKGEQYV. The CDR3 DNA sequence: TGCGCCAGCAGCCTGAACCAGGGGCGGAAAGGCGAGCAGTACGTC.

As to this clonotype: Germline and junction disagree at one end, which may indicate a read error. This chain uses TRBV15 with TRBJ1-2; D unresolved. The CDR3 contains 13 residues. Germline CDR1 is LNHNV and CDR2 is YYDKDF (reference sequence). CDR3 sequence reads: CATCRSGGIGYTF. In DNA, the CDR3 is TGTGCCACCTGCAGATCCGGCGGAATAGGCTACACCTTC.

This clonotype was found many times. The gene calls are TRBV5-1 and TRBJ1-5; D unclear. Germline-derived CDR1 and CDR2 are SGHRS and YFSETQ. The CDR3 covers 15 residues. V was trimmed by 4 bases and J by 5 bases, leaving 16 bases between them. Here the CDR3 DNA reads TGCGCCAGCAGCCCACTAGGCGGTTCTCATCAGCCCCAGCATTTT. This gives the protein CASSPLGGSHQPQHF.

This clonotype was counted at least ten times. This chain uses TRBV7-9 with TRBJ2-3; D possibly corresponds to TRBD2 (5 bases). Between the trimmed V and J ends, which lost 5 bases and 4 bases, there was a span of 19 bases. Germline loops: CDR1 SEHNR, CDR2 FQNEAQ (reference sequence). This CDR3 spans 16 amino acids. The chain's CDR3 is CASSARAVSKADTQYF. The CDR3 DNA follows: TGTGCCAGCAGCGCTAGAGCGGTCTCTAAGGCAGATACGCAGTATTTT.

J is TRBJ1-3 and V is TRBV7-2; D uncertain. Germline V gene lookup returns CDR1 SGHTA and CDR2 FQGNSA. Between the trimmed V and J ends, which lost 4 bases and 4 bases, there was a span of 8 bases. This CDR3 region has 13 residues. The CDR3: CASSSRLGNTIYF. The CDR3 nucleotides are TGTGCCAGCAGCTCCCGCTTGGGAAACACCATATATTTT. Complete variable domain (other parts from reference TRBV7-2 and TRBJ1-3): GAGVSQSPSNKVTEKGKDVELRCDPISGHTALYWYRQSLGQGLEFLIYFQGNSAPDKSGLPSDRFSAERTGGSVSTLTIQRTQQEDSAVYLCASSSRLGNTIYFGEGSWLTVV.

This clonotype was counted a few times. V is TRBV5-4 and J is TRBJ2-3; 7 bases are a match to TRBD1. Germline loops: CDR1 SGHNT, CDR2 YYREEE (reference sequence). This CDR3 contains 15 residues. The trim removed 6 bases at V and 0 bases at J, leaving 7 bases unmatched. CDR3 residues: CASNRQGSSTDTQYF. The CDR3 nucleotides read TGTGCCAGCAACCGACAGGGATCTAGCACAGATACGCAGTATTTT.

This clonotype was detected only a few times. This chain joins TRBV7-9 and TRBJ2-7; 7 nucleotides agree with TRBD2. The CDR3 contains 14 residues. Germline loops: CDR1 SEHNR, CDR2 FQNEAQ (reference sequence). V shed 5 bases, J shed 3 bases, and the junction held 7 bases outside the gene matches. The CDR3 spells CASSRGGGLYEQYF. In nucleotides, the CDR3 is TGTGCCAGCAGCCGTGGGGGGGGACTCTACGAGCAGTACTTC.

This clonotype has at least ten counts. This sequence joins TRBV4-3 and TRBJ2-2; TRBD1 matches 7 bases. J lost 12 bases, V lost 5 bases, and 6 bases had no gene match. CDR1 and CDR2 from the germline V gene are LGHNA and YSLEER. The CDR3 totals 12 residues. Written as DNA, the CDR3 is TGCGCCAGCAGCTCCCCGGACAGGAAGCTGTTTTTT. This encodes CASSSPDRKLFF.

The rearrangement uses TRBV30 and TRBJ2-1; 9 nucleotides align to TRBD2. Germline V gene sequence: CDR1 GTSNPN, CDR2 SVGIG (reference sequence). The V gene end was trimmed by 8 bases and the J gene end by 10 bases; junction bases not matched to a gene: 15. The CDR3 has 14 residues. The CDR3 spells CALSAQRGAPEQFF. The CDR3 DNA reads TGTGCCCTATCCGCCCAGCGGGGGGCCCCAGAGCAGTTCTTC. Complete variable domain (other parts from reference TRBV30 and TRBJ2-1): SQTIHQWPATLVQPVGSPLSLECTVEGTSNPNLYWYRQAAGRGLQLLFYSVGIGQISSEVPQNLSASRPQDRQFILSSKKLLLSDSGFYLCALSAQRGAPEQFFGPGTRLTVL.

V gene TRBV7-3 combines with J gene TRBJ2-5; the match to TRBD2 covers 8 bases. The length of the CDR3 is 14 residues. The ends lost 5 bases at V and 10 bases at J; junction bases unmatched: 12. Germline loops: CDR1 SGHTA, CDR2 FQGTGA. The CDR3 sequence: CASSMTGTSFLQYF. CDR3 bases: TGTGCCAGCAGCATGACCGGGACTAGTTTCCTCCAGTACTTC.

This clonotype was observed a few times. The V gene is TRBV4-2, the J gene TRBJ1-4, with D possibly TRBD1 on 5 matching bases. The ends were cut back, 1 base at V and 7 bases at J, with 13 bases in the middle. Germline CDR1 is LGHNA and CDR2 is YNFKEQ. The CDR3 runs to 15 residues. CDR3 amino acids: CASSQVGTEVEKLFF. In DNA, the CDR3 is TGTGCCAGCAGCCAAGTCGGGACGGAGGTTGAAAAACTGTTTTTT.

The chain has TRBV12-3 or TRBV12-4 and TRBJ2-3; D gene unclear. The CDR3 has 15 residues. V lost 4 bases and J 2 bases, leaving 13 bases between the germline ends. The CDR3 region is CASSYTNSFTDTQYF. For the CDR3, the DNA is TGTGCCAGCAGTTATACCAATTCCTTCACAGATACGCAGTATTTT.

The rearrangement joins TRBV20-1 to TRBJ2-7; 7 nucleotides agree with TRBD1. CDR1 DFQATT and CDR2 SNEGSKA come from the germline V gene (reference sequence). The length of the CDR3 is 15 residues. After removal of 1 base from V and 6 bases from J, the junction contained 12 bases not matched to a gene. The CDR3 DNA reads TGCAGTGCTAGAGTTCAAGAGACAGGGAAGCGCGAGCAGTACTTC. Amino acids: CSARVQETGKREQYF.